The 18 T cell receptor beta chains below all came from one sample that was sequenced in a study of blood T cell repertoires in COVID-19. Assay used: immunoSEQ multiplex PCR; TCRdb lists only in-frame clones, some missing. The sample holds over 35,000 clones, 69% seen once. Specimen: peripheral blood. Source of these receptors: a man at least 80 years old with acute or convalescent COVID-19.

This clone was counted only a few times. The chain couples TRBV6-6 to TRBJ2-1; TRBD1 aligns across 8 bases. The ends lost 5 bases at V and 1 base at J; junction bases unmatched: 4. Germline-derived CDR1 and CDR2 are MNHNY and SVGAGI (reference sequence). The CDR3 consists of 15 residues. DNA for the CDR3: TGTGCCAGCAGTCTACAGGGGGATTCCTACAATGAGCAGTTCTTC. Encoded protein: CASSLQGDSYNEQFF.

The gene calls are TRBV27 and TRBJ2-7; 8 nucleotides align to TRBD1. There are 13 residues in the CDR3. With V trimmed by 6 bases and J by 11 bases, 12 bases remained unmatched. Per germline, CDR1 MNHEY and CDR2 SMNVEV (reference sequence). The CDR3 region is CASRRTGTAAKYF. The DNA of the CDR3 is TGTGCCAGCAGGCGGACAGGGACCGCTGCCAAGTACTTC.

This rearrangement joins TRBV6-1 to TRBJ2-2, with D perhaps matching TRBD2 (5 bases). Looked up from germline, CDR1 is MNHNS and CDR2 is SASEGT. CDR3 length: 15 amino acids. Trimming left V 0 bases short and J 6 bases short, with 11 bases between. CDR3 amino acids: CASSEAGRGSGELFF. The CDR3 DNA sequence: TGTGCCAGCAGTGAAGCCGGCCGGGGTTCCGGGGAGCTGTTTTTT.

The chain joins TRBV5-1 to TRBJ1-5; D not certain. V was shortened by 7 bases and J by 4 bases, with 9 bases between the two germline ends. Germline V lookup: CDR1 SGHRS, CDR2 YFSETQ. The CDR3 length is 12 residues. The CDR3 DNA reads TGCGCCAGCTGGGGAGAAAATCAGCCCCAGCATTTT. Residues: CASWGENQPQHF.

J is TRBJ2-3 and V is TRBV29-1; possibly TRBD1 for D (5 bases). Germline CDR1 and CDR2: SQVTM and ANQGSEA. Trimming pared 4 bases from V and 6 bases from J, leaving 14 bases between. This CDR3 has 13 residues. The CDR3 nucleotides are TGCAGCGTTGTAACAGGTTATTCGGATACGCAGTATTTT. This codes for CSVVTGYSDTQYF.

J is TRBJ2-3 and V is TRBV6-5; 8 nucleotides align to TRBD2. The ends lost 11 bases at V and 2 bases at J; junction bases unmatched: 12. This CDR3 has 15 amino acids. Germline V gene lookup returns CDR1 MNHEY and CDR2 SVGAGI. CDR3 sequence reads: CAFSVPAGVTDTQYF. The CDR3 DNA sequence: TGTGCCTTCAGCGTCCCAGCGGGGGTCACAGATACGCAGTATTTT.

The J gene is TRBJ1-1, the V gene TRBV29-1, with 8 bases aligning to TRBD1. Germline loops: CDR1 SQVTM, CDR2 ANQGSEA. J was trimmed by 3 bases and V by 4 bases; bases with no gene match: 10. CDR3 length equals 15 residues. CDR3 DNA sequence: TGCAGCGTTGGGGGGACAGGACTACGGGACACTGAAGCTTTCTTT. This gives the protein CSVGGTGLRDTEAFF.

This clone has a single count. The chain links TRBV6-5 to TRBJ2-7, with TRBD2 matching 7 bases. CDR3 size: 15 residues. J gave up 5 bases and V 4 bases, and 11 bases lay outside the gene matches. Germline loops: CDR1 MNHEY, CDR2 SVGAGI. CDR3 nucleotide sequence: TGTGCCAGCAGTTCCCGGGGGGTTGGAGCGGACGAGCAGTACTTC. It encodes CASSSRGVGADEQYF.

This chain links TRBV5-4 with TRBJ2-1, with 9 bases fitting TRBD2. Looked up from germline, CDR1 is SGHNT and CDR2 is YYREEE (reference sequence). The V segment lost 0 bases and the J segment 9 bases; nucleotides outside the gene matches: 7. This CDR3 region has 15 residues. CDR3 DNA sequence: TGTGCCAGCAGCTTGGATTCAGTAGCGGGAGTTGAGCAGTTCTTC. Translation: CASSLDSVAGVEQFF.

The V and J genes are TRBV28 and TRBJ1-1, with D maybe TRBD1 (5 bases). The germline V gene has CDR1 MDHEN and CDR2 SYDVKM. Trimming removed 4 bases from V and 1 base from J, with 10 bases in between. The CDR3 has 14 amino acids. The CDR3 protein is CASSSIGQNTEAFF. The CDR3 DNA reads TGTGCCAGCAGTTCTATCGGACAGAACACTGAAGCTTTCTTT.

The chain uses TRBV5-1 and TRBJ2-3; 7 bases match TRBD2. Per the germline V gene, CDR1 is SGHRS and CDR2 is YFSETQ. The CDR3 spans 15 residues. J lost 2 bases, V lost 4 bases, and 7 bases had no gene match. The CDR3 here is CASSTRLATTDTQYF. CDR3 sequence (DNA): TGCGCCAGCAGCACCCGACTAGCCACCACAGATACGCAGTATTTT. Complete variable domain (other parts from reference TRBV5-1 and TRBJ2-3): KAGVTQTPRYLIKTRGQQVTLSCSPISGHRSVSWYQQTPGQGLQFLFEYFSETQRNKGNFPGRFSGRQFSNSRSEMNVSTLELGDSALYLCASSTRLATTDTQYFGPGTRLTVL.

The chain uses TRBV20-1 and TRBJ1-1; D is uncertain. Looked up from germline, CDR1 is DFQATT and CDR2 is SNEGSKA (reference sequence). With 6 bases removed from V and 8 bases from J, the gap between germline ends came to 10 bases. This CDR3 comprises 10 residues. The CDR3 loop is CSASVREAFF. The CDR3 DNA follows: TGCAGTGCCTCGGTGAGGGAAGCTTTCTTT.

V usage is TRBV4-3 and J usage is TRBJ2-1; TRBD2 matches 8 bases. CDR1 LGHNA and CDR2 YSLEER come from the germline V gene. J was trimmed by 4 bases and V by 0 bases; bases with no gene match: 8. This CDR3 comprises 17 residues. As DNA, the CDR3 is TGCGCCAGCAGCCAAGACGCGGCTAGCGGGTTTTACAATGAGCAGTTCTTC. This gives the protein CASSQDAASGFYNEQFF.

The gene calls are TRBV7-2 and TRBJ1-6; 8 nucleotides line up with TRBD1. The CDR3 is 13 residues long. Trimming cost V 1 base and J 16 bases; bases outside gene matches: 6. Looked up from germline, CDR1 is SGHTA and CDR2 is FQGNSA. The CDR3 nucleotides are TGTGCCAGCAGCTTAGACGGGACAGGCATACTCCACTTT. Its translation: CASSLDGTGILHF.

The V gene is TRBV29-1, the J gene TRBJ2-3; 11 nucleotides line up with TRBD1. This CDR3 spans 14 amino acids. V shed 1 base, J shed 4 bases, and the junction held 1 base outside the gene matches. CDR1 and CDR2 (germline): SQVTM, ANQGSEA. The CDR3 DNA reads TGCAGCGTTGAAGGGGGACAGGGGGCAGATACGCAGTATTTT. Its protein product is CSVEGGQGADTQYF.

This chain links TRBV7-2 with TRBJ1-3, with D possibly being TRBD1 (5 bases). Germline-derived CDR1 and CDR2 are SGHTA and FQGNSA. Trimming removed 1 base at V and 3 bases at J, with 13 bases between. CDR3 size: 16 residues. CDR3: CASSLGPGNVGNTIYF. Written as DNA, the CDR3 is TGTGCCAGCAGCTTAGGGCCAGGGAATGTTGGAAACACCATATATTTT. Together with reference TRBV7-2 and TRBJ1-3, the CDR3 gives the full variable domain: GAGVSQSPSNKVTEKGKDVELRCDPISGHTALYWYRQSLGQGLEFLIYFQGNSAPDKSGLPSDRFSAERTGGSVSTLTIQRTQQEDSAVYLCASSLGPGNVGNTIYFGEGSWLTVV.

This clone was seen a few times. The chain has TRBV24-1 and TRBJ2-1, with D unresolved. Trimming left V 7 bases short and J 4 bases short, with 4 bases between. The CDR3 has 11 amino acids. In germline, CDR1 is KGHDR, CDR2 SFDVKD. Here the CDR3 reads CATSQYNEQFF. The CDR3 region has the DNA TGTGCCACCAGCCAGTACAATGAGCAGTTCTTC.

This rearrangement joins TRBV5-1 to TRBJ1-1; no definite D call. Germline assignment: CDR1 SGHRS and CDR2 YFSETQ. This CDR3 has 13 amino acids. Trimming pared 4 bases from V and 0 bases from J, leaving 7 bases between. In nucleotides, the CDR3 is TGCGCCAGCAGCGGAACAGTGAACACTGAAGCTTTCTTT. Its protein is CASSGTVNTEAFF.